The clone carrying this T cell receptor beta chain occurred many times. What it binds is unknown. MiXCR, applied by TCRdb to the RT-PCR reads, yields one record per CDR3 protein. The data show under 500,000 distinct CDR3 sequences, with approximately 10% seen just once and roughly 12% held by the top ten. V gave up 8 bases and J gave up 2 bases, with 13 bases separating them. The germline V gene has CDR1 MDHEN and CDR2 SYDVKM. CDR3 length: 13 residues. This specimen belongs to a study of response to subunit inactivated influenza vaccine. Study-wide findings and caveats: Authors proposed each seasonal influenza vaccination draws in few new T cells.

This specimen consisted of PBMCs from blood, obtained about 6 weeks after vaccination. This sequence originates from a man between 50 and 59 years old who received an inactivated influenza vaccine. The V gene is TRBV28, the J gene TRBJ2-7; D might be TRBD1 or TRBD2, each matching 5 bases. CDR3 nucleotides: TGTGCCAGCCGGGACGGACAAACCTACGAGCAGTACTTC. Translated: CASRDGQTYEQYF.